These T cell receptor beta chains were read from a single sample in a study of T cell changes during pregnancy in multiple sclerosis. Sequenced by immunoSEQ multiplex PCR; TCRdb stores in-frame clones only, minus some. Among fewer than 75,000 clones, around nine tenths were seen once, and the ten largest hold less than 5.5%. The sample here was CD8+ T cells from peripheral blood mononuclear cells, taken before pregnancy. Receptor source: a female donor with multiple sclerosis, enrolled in a pregnancy study. Both conserved end residues are part of each CDR3. Fields, in order: CDR3 DNA, CDR3 protein, clone size, V gene, D gene, J gene. D genes are given only for firm matches. The size entry is marked missing in some rows and otherwise reads once, few, many or a size class.

cdr3_nt: TGTGCCAGCAGTTACGGAGGGAGCACTGAAGCTTTCTTT
cdr3_aa: CASSYGGSTEAFF
clone_size: .
v_call: TRBV6-6
d_call: .
j_call: TRBJ1-1

cdr3_nt: TGTGCCAGCAGCTCGCGTCAAGCTGAAGCTTTCTTT
cdr3_aa: CASSSRQAEAFF
clone_size: few
v_call: TRBV7-9
d_call: .
j_call: TRBJ1-1

cdr3_nt: TGTGCCAGTAGTATAGGTCGGGGGTACGAGCAGTACTTC
cdr3_aa: CASSIGRGYEQYF
clone_size: .
v_call: TRBV19
d_call: .
j_call: TRBJ2-7

cdr3_nt: TGTGCCAGCAGCCAGGTCGAGAGATCGAACACTGAAGCTTTCTTT
cdr3_aa: CASSQVERSNTEAFF
clone_size: .
v_call: TRBV5-4
d_call: .
j_call: TRBJ1-1

cdr3_nt: TGTGCCAGCAGCGGGGGGTTCCAAGAGACCCAGTACTTC
cdr3_aa: CASSGGFQETQYF
clone_size: .
v_call: TRBV4-2
d_call: .
j_call: TRBJ2-5

cdr3_nt: TGCAGTGCTGACAAATACTACGAGCAGTACTTC
cdr3_aa: CSADKYYEQYF
clone_size: .
v_call: TRBV20-1
d_call: .
j_call: TRBJ2-7

cdr3_nt: TGTGCCAGCAGCCAGACGATGGACAGGGCTAACTATGGCTACACCTTC
cdr3_aa: CASSQTMDRANYGYTF
clone_size: .
v_call: TRBV7-2
d_call: TRBD1
j_call: TRBJ1-2

cdr3_nt: TGTGCCAGCGGGGCCGGGACAGGGGGCTTTGAGCAGTACTTC
cdr3_aa: CASGAGTGGFEQYF
clone_size: .
v_call: TRBV27
d_call: TRBD1
j_call: TRBJ2-7

cdr3_nt: TGTGCCATCAGTGAGCCAGGGCGCATGAATGAGCAGTTCTTC
cdr3_aa: CAISEPGRMNEQFF
clone_size: once
v_call: TRBV10-3
d_call: .
j_call: TRBJ2-1

cdr3_nt: TGTGCCGGAAAACCCCCAGGGCCCCTGGATGGCTACACCTTC
cdr3_aa: CAGKPPGPLDGYTF
clone_size: .
v_call: TRBV2
d_call: .
j_call: TRBJ1-2

cdr3_nt: TGTGCCAGCAGCGATAGCGGAGGAAACACCATATATTTT
cdr3_aa: CASSDSGGNTIYF
clone_size: few
v_call: TRBV9
d_call: .
j_call: TRBJ1-3

cdr3_nt: TGTGCCAGCAGTTTGGCAGGGCCTCAGCCCCAGCATTTT
cdr3_aa: CASSLAGPQPQHF
clone_size: .
v_call: TRBV27
d_call: .
j_call: TRBJ1-5

cdr3_nt: TGTGCCAGCAGTTACTCAGAGTCTATCTATGGCTACACCTTC
cdr3_aa: CASSYSESIYGYTF
clone_size: .
v_call: TRBV6-5
d_call: .
j_call: TRBJ1-2

cdr3_nt: TGTGCCAGCAGCCCCGTGGACAGGGCCACCTACGAGCAGTACTTC
cdr3_aa: CASSPVDRATYEQYF
clone_size: .
v_call: TRBV7-8
d_call: TRBD1
j_call: TRBJ2-7

cdr3_nt: TGTGCCAGCAGCCAGCCGGGGGACACTGAAGCTTTCTTT
cdr3_aa: CASSQPGDTEAFF
clone_size: .
v_call: TRBV4-2
d_call: .
j_call: TRBJ1-1

cdr3_nt: TGTGCCAGCCGGCAGGGGATGGACACTGAAGCTTTCTTT
cdr3_aa: CASRQGMDTEAFF
clone_size: .
v_call: TRBV6-5
d_call: .
j_call: TRBJ1-1

cdr3_nt: TGTGCCAGCAGCCACGATAGCGGGGGGGCCACAGATACGCAGTATTTT
cdr3_aa: CASSHDSGGATDTQYF
clone_size: .
v_call: TRBV7-8
d_call: TRBD2
j_call: TRBJ2-3

cdr3_nt: TGTGCCAGCAGGGTAGGGGGGAACACTGAAGCTTTCTTT
cdr3_aa: CASRVGGNTEAFF
clone_size: .
v_call: TRBV13
d_call: .
j_call: TRBJ1-1

cdr3_nt: TGTGCCAGCAGCTCCACAGGGGGCGTAAATTCACCCCTCCACTTT
cdr3_aa: CASSSTGGVNSPLHF
clone_size: .
v_call: TRBV7-3
d_call: TRBD1
j_call: TRBJ1-6

cdr3_nt: TGTGCCAGCAGCTCTGCGGGACTAGCTGATAGCTCCTACGAGCAGTACTTC
cdr3_aa: CASSSAGLADSSYEQYF
clone_size: .
v_call: TRBV5-4
d_call: TRBD2
j_call: TRBJ2-7

cdr3_nt: TGTGCCAGTAGTATACCGGGACTAGCGGGGGGGCAAGAGACCCAGTACTTC
cdr3_aa: CASSIPGLAGGQETQYF
clone_size: .
v_call: TRBV19
d_call: TRBD2
j_call: TRBJ2-5

cdr3_nt: TGTGCCAGCAGCTATGGGACAGGGGCGTTTGGGACTGAAGCTTTCTTT
cdr3_aa: CASSYGTGAFGTEAFF
clone_size: .
v_call: TRBV5-6
d_call: TRBD1
j_call: TRBJ1-1

cdr3_nt: TGTGCCAGCAAATCCGGGACTATGACTGAAGCTTTCTTT
cdr3_aa: CASKSGTMTEAFF
clone_size: .
v_call: TRBV13
d_call: .
j_call: TRBJ1-1

cdr3_nt: TGTGCCAGCAGCAGCCGGGGTGGGCTAGCGGGGGACACAGATACGCAGTATTTT
cdr3_aa: CASSSRGGLAGDTDTQYF
clone_size: .
v_call: TRBV13
d_call: TRBD2
j_call: TRBJ2-3

cdr3_nt: TGTGCCACCAGCACCCTACGACAGCAGAACACTGAAGCTTTCTTT
cdr3_aa: CATSTLRQQNTEAFF
clone_size: once
v_call: TRBV15
d_call: .
j_call: TRBJ1-1

cdr3_nt: TGTGCCAGCAGACTCCCTTCCGGGGAGCTGTTTTTT
cdr3_aa: CASRLPSGELFF
clone_size: .
v_call: TRBV6-5
d_call: .
j_call: TRBJ2-2

cdr3_nt: TGTGCCAGCAGCCTATGGGAGGGACTAGCGGGGGTTGCAGATACGCAGTATTTT
cdr3_aa: CASSLWEGLAGVADTQYF
clone_size: .
v_call: TRBV14
d_call: TRBD2
j_call: TRBJ2-3

cdr3_nt: TGTGCCAGCAGTGAAGTTGGAGACGAGCAGTACTTC
cdr3_aa: CASSEVGDEQYF
clone_size: .
v_call: TRBV6-1
d_call: .
j_call: TRBJ2-7

cdr3_nt: TGTGCCAGCAGCAGTAGCGGGGGGCTGAGCTCCTACAATGAGCAGTTCTTC
cdr3_aa: CASSSSGGLSSYNEQFF
clone_size: .
v_call: TRBV7-3
d_call: TRBD2
j_call: TRBJ2-1

cdr3_nt: TGTGCCAGCAACCCCGGGACAGGAGGTGAAAAACTGTTTTTT
cdr3_aa: CASNPGTGGEKLFF
clone_size: .
v_call: TRBV6-6
d_call: TRBD1
j_call: TRBJ1-4

cdr3_nt: TGTGCCAGCAGCCCGACAGCTAACTATGGCTACACCTTC
cdr3_aa: CASSPTANYGYTF
clone_size: .
v_call: TRBV7-8
d_call: .
j_call: TRBJ1-2

cdr3_nt: TGCAGCGCCGTAGAGGTGGGCACAGATACGCAGTATTTT
cdr3_aa: CSAVEVGTDTQYF
clone_size: .
v_call: TRBV29-1
d_call: .
j_call: TRBJ2-3

cdr3_nt: TGTGCCAGCAGCTCAGAAGACAGACATCGGGACTATGGCTACACCTTC
cdr3_aa: CASSSEDRHRDYGYTF
clone_size: .
v_call: TRBV13
d_call: .
j_call: TRBJ1-2

cdr3_nt: TGCAGTGCTAGAGTCTACAGAGAAGCTTTCTTT
cdr3_aa: CSARVYREAFF
clone_size: .
v_call: TRBV20-1
d_call: .
j_call: TRBJ1-1

cdr3_nt: TGTGCCAGTAGTGCCGGACAGGGGGAACTGGAGGCTTTCTTT
cdr3_aa: CASSAGQGELEAFF
clone_size: .
v_call: TRBV19
d_call: TRBD1
j_call: TRBJ1-1

cdr3_nt: TGCAGCGTCTATACGGGACAGGGAGATTATGGCTACACCTTC
cdr3_aa: CSVYTGQGDYGYTF
clone_size: once
v_call: TRBV29-1
d_call: TRBD1
j_call: TRBJ1-2

cdr3_nt: TGTGCCAGCAGTGATGGAGCGCACACAGATACGCAGTATTTT
cdr3_aa: CASSDGAHTDTQYF
clone_size: .
v_call: TRBV6-1
d_call: .
j_call: TRBJ2-3

cdr3_nt: TGCGCCAGCAGCAGAAATCTAGCGGGGGCCTCCTACAATGAGCAGTTCTTC
cdr3_aa: CASSRNLAGASYNEQFF
clone_size: .
v_call: TRBV4-1
d_call: TRBD2
j_call: TRBJ2-1

cdr3_nt: TGTGCCAGTAGTAGCCTCCCCGGGACAGGGAAGAACACTGAAGCTTTCTTT
cdr3_aa: CASSSLPGTGKNTEAFF
clone_size: .
v_call: TRBV19
d_call: TRBD1
j_call: TRBJ1-1

cdr3_nt: TGTGCTAGTGGTTTGCACGGGGCAGGGGAGAATGAAAAACTGTTTTTT
cdr3_aa: CASGLHGAGENEKLFF
clone_size: .
v_call: TRBV12-5
d_call: .
j_call: TRBJ1-4

cdr3_nt: TGTGCCAGCAGTAACCCAGGGCCGGCTGAAAAACTGTTTTTT
cdr3_aa: CASSNPGPAEKLFF
clone_size: .
v_call: TRBV6-6
d_call: .
j_call: TRBJ1-4

cdr3_nt: TGTGCCAGTAGCGGGGTCGGGAAAGCTTTCTTT
cdr3_aa: CASSGVGKAFF
clone_size: few
v_call: TRBV19
d_call: .
j_call: TRBJ1-1

cdr3_nt: TGCGCCAGCAGCCCCACGGACAGGGAGGGCACTGAAGCTTTCTTT
cdr3_aa: CASSPTDREGTEAFF
clone_size: .
v_call: TRBV4-1
d_call: TRBD1
j_call: TRBJ1-1

cdr3_nt: TGTGCCAGTAGTTTAACAGGGGGCGCGGAGGGCTACACCTTC
cdr3_aa: CASSLTGGAEGYTF
clone_size: .
v_call: TRBV19
d_call: TRBD1
j_call: TRBJ1-2

cdr3_nt: TGTGCCAGTAGTCCTCAGACAGACTACGAGCAGTACTTC
cdr3_aa: CASSPQTDYEQYF
clone_size: .
v_call: TRBV19
d_call: .
j_call: TRBJ2-7

cdr3_nt: TGTGCCAGCAGCTCCCTACCCGCCGAGACTGGTAATGAGCAGTTCTTC
cdr3_aa: CASSSLPAETGNEQFF
clone_size: .
v_call: TRBV7-9
d_call: .
j_call: TRBJ2-1

cdr3_nt: TGTGCCAGCAGTGGGACAGGGGGTACTAATGAAAAACTGTTTTTT
cdr3_aa: CASSGTGGTNEKLFF
clone_size: .
v_call: TRBV7-9
d_call: TRBD1
j_call: TRBJ1-4

cdr3_nt: TGTGCCAGCAGTCCCTCACGGGACTCGAGCACAGATACGCAGTATTTT
cdr3_aa: CASSPSRDSSTDTQYF
clone_size: .
v_call: TRBV27
d_call: .
j_call: TRBJ2-3

cdr3_nt: TGTGCCAGCAGCCTACTCGGACAGGGGAGCGGGAATGAGCAGTTCTTC
cdr3_aa: CASSLLGQGSGNEQFF
clone_size: .
v_call: TRBV7-3
d_call: TRBD1
j_call: TRBJ2-1

cdr3_nt: TGCAGCGTTGAGGGGGGGAGCTATGGCTACACCTTC
cdr3_aa: CSVEGGSYGYTF
clone_size: .
v_call: TRBV29-1
d_call: .
j_call: TRBJ1-2

cdr3_nt: TGTGCCAGCAGCCCTAGCCCCCTCGAGCAGTACTTC
cdr3_aa: CASSPSPLEQYF
clone_size: .
v_call: TRBV9
d_call: .
j_call: TRBJ2-7

cdr3_nt: TGTGCCACCAGCAAACCACAACAGGGGCTGCAGTACTTC
cdr3_aa: CATSKPQQGLQYF
clone_size: .
v_call: TRBV15
d_call: TRBD1
j_call: TRBJ2-7